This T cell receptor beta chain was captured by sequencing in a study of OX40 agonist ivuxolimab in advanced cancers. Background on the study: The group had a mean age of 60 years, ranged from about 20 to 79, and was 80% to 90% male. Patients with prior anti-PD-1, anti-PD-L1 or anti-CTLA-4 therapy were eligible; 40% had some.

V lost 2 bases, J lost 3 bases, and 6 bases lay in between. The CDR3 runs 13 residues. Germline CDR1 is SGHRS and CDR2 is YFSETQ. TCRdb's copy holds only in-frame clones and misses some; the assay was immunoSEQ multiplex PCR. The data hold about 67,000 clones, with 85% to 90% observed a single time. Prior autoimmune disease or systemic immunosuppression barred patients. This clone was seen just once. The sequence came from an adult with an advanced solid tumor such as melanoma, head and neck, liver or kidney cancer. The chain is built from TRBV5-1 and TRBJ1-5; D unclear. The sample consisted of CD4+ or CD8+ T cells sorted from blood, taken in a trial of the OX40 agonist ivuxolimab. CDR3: CASSLDVNQPQHF. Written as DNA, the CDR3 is TGCGCCAGCAGCTTAGATGTCAATCAGCCCCAGCATTTT.